This passage covers 5 T cell receptor beta chains from one sample sequenced in a study of long-term antiretroviral therapy in people with HIV (dated 2022 in TCRdb). The immunoSEQ hsTCRB v3.0 assay was used at survey level resolution to sequence the TRB variable region. The table was pulled from immuneACCESS by TCRdb, which kept in-frame rearrangements only. Such tables lose some clones; where checked, under half of the loss comes from unresolved V genes, and the rest has no known cause. Across this sample there are 30,000 to 40,000 clones, with 85% to 95% seen only once. 3.7% of the sample is held by the ten biggest clonotypes. The starting material was unsorted PBMCs, obtained approximately 5.1 years after starting antiretroviral therapy. These receptors were collected from a woman aged 50 to 60 with HIV.

The chain employs TRBV5-4 and TRBJ1-5; D gene ambiguous. Trimming removed 4 bases at V and 3 bases at J, with 11 bases between. In germline, CDR1 is SGHNT, CDR2 YYREEE (reference sequence). The CDR3 length is 14 residues. CDR3 protein: CASSQEPLNQPQHF. The CDR3 DNA reads as TGTGCCAGCAGCCAAGAGCCACTCAATCAGCCCCAGCATTTT.

The chain couples TRBV7-9 to TRBJ1-5; D unclear. The V and J ends lost 1 base and 0 bases respectively, with 13 bases between them. CDR3 length equals 17 residues. The germline CDR1 and CDR2 sequences are SEHNR and FQNEAQ (reference sequence). The CDR3 bases are TGTGCCAGCAGCTTAGTAGACACTCTTTATAGCAATCAGCCCCAGCATTTT. Its translation is CASSLVDTLYSNQPQHF.

The chain carries TRBV19 and TRBJ2-7, with D possibly matching TRBD2 (5 bases). This CDR3 is 13 amino acids long. V lost 6 bases to trimming and J lost 1 base, with 10 bases between them. CDR1 is LNHDA and CDR2 is SQIVND in the germline V gene (reference sequence). In DNA form, the CDR3 reads TGTGCCAGTAGGGAAGCGGCATCCTACGAGCAGTACTTC. Residues: CASREAASYEQYF.

V is TRBV13 and J is TRBJ1-1; 9 bases are shared with TRBD1. J lost 4 bases, V lost 5 bases, and 11 bases had no gene match. CDR1 is PRHDT and CDR2 is FYEKMQ in the germline V gene (reference sequence). The CDR3 has 16 amino acids. This chain's CDR3 is CASSPWDRERRTEAFF. DNA for the CDR3: TGTGCCAGCAGCCCGTGGGACAGGGAGAGACGCACTGAAGCTTTCTTT.

The gene calls are TRBV4-1 and TRBJ1-4; D uncertain. The CDR3 spans 15 residues. V was cut by 0 bases and J by 0 bases, with 5 bases left in between. The germline gives CDR1 MGHRA, CDR2 YSYEKL. In DNA, the CDR3 is TGCGCCAGCAGCCAAGACGCCACAACTAATGAAAAACTGTTTTTT. Residues: CASSQDATTNEKLFF.